Sequencing of this TCR beta chain was carried out in a study of blood T cell repertoires in COVID-19 (TCRdb year 2020). Regarding the research as a whole: Samples covering the acute and convalescent phases of COVID-19 were provided by collaborators in the United States, Italy and Spain. The samples were drawn from two sources: the first 160 participants of the ongoing ImmuneRACE study, and 1,254 subjects contributed by 6 global collaborators. The repertoires were released in a freely available public database meant as a resource for research on the immune response to SARS-CoV-2. Nearly every sample came with metadata listing a de-identified subject ID, COVID-19 status, age in years and sex. Subjects who had been exposed to COVID-19, were actively infected with it, or had recovered from it provided the deeply sampled blood TCRbeta repertoires that made up the dataset. The material from the prospective study consisted of cDNA or gDNA derived from T cells, B-cell-depleted T cells, or PBMCs. Where available, HLA class I and class II types were obtained from metadata supplied by the sample provider rather than from assay-based typing.

A word on this clone: Its antigen has not been determined. Qualities for individual bases were not recorded, and no much larger clone is one base off.

Results and caveats for the whole study, not just this receptor: Clinical and demographic metadata were provided uncurated, with the amount varying by source and participant.

The collaborating institutions used their own protocols to collect whole blood in K2EDTA tubes. For TCRbeta analysis, collaborators shipped samples as frozen whole blood, isolated PBMCs, or DNA extracted from either of those sample types. TCRbeta CDR3 regions were amplified from genomic DNA by means of the immunoSEQ Assay, a bias-controlled multiplex PCR. Per the original workflow: The number of nucleated cells in each sample was estimated from the amplification of reference gene primers within the assay. To quantify the absolute abundance of each unique TCRbeta CDR3 rearrangement, sequence reads were collapsed and filtered. For each sample, productive Simpson clonality was calculated as the square root of Simpson's diversity index over productive rearrangements. TCRdb stores this immuneACCESS table with in-frame sequences only. Part of the clones is absent; in the studies checked, under half of the shortfall reflects unresolved V genes, and no reason is known for the rest. That table is the source of V, J and clone size, and D and trimming were worked out from the DNA. The sample contains about 98,000 clones, around 80% of them found a single time. Around 22% of the sample rests with the top ten.

The sample consisted of peripheral blood. The receptor was isolated from a man in his 70s with acute or convalescent COVID-19.

The DNA sequence is TGTGCCAGCAGTTCAGAACCGGACAGGCATGGCTACACCTTC. It is translated as CASSSEPDRHGYTF. This receptor chain uses TRBV28 and TRBJ1-2, with 7 central nucleotides matching TRBD1. The CDR3 covers 14 residues, taking in both the cysteine and the phenylalanine. The retained sequence is limited to the CDR3, 42 bases, with the frame set at the first base. CDR1 and CDR2, looked up from the germline V gene, are MDHEN and SYDVKM. Trimming leaves V shorter by 4 bases and J shorter by 6 bases, with the junction holding 8 bases beyond the gene matches.